One T cell receptor (beta chain) is described in this entry. TCRdb reprocessed the 5' RACE reads with MiXCR, giving one entry per CDR3 protein. The profile shows about 390,000 distinct CDR3 sequences, 16% of them singletons. CDR3 length: 17 amino acids. V dropped 0 bases and J dropped 0; count of bases not matched to a gene: 7. In germline, CDR1 is SGHRS, CDR2 YFSETQ. This sample is drawn from a study of T-cell memory formation after mild COVID-19. The clonotype was recovered from a man younger than 30 who had mild COVID-19 (a few samples of this study predate the infection). Cell type and time point are not known. The sequencing input was PBMCs or a T cell subset sorted from them (not recorded which). The V and J genes are TRBV5-1 and TRBJ2-5; 8 bases are a match to TRBD2. CDR3 DNA: TGCGCCAGCAGCTTGGGGAGTAGCGGGGCGTACCAAGAGACCCAGTACTTC. This sequence encodes CASSLGSSGAYQETQYF.